The rows below give T cell receptor beta chains drawn from one sample of a study of T cells in Graves' hyperthyroidism and ophthalmopathy. One entry per CDR3 protein results from TCRdb running MiXCR on the multiplex PCR reads. The sample shows over 400,000 distinct CDR3 sequences, roughly 14% of them seen only once. The specimen was blood. These receptors originate from a man between 18 and 29 years old with Graves' ophthalmopathy. Both conserved end residues are part of each CDR3. Fields, in order: J gene, D gene, V gene, clone size, CDR3 DNA, CDR3 protein. The D gene is left open where the match is weak. Rows give clone size only sometimes, using once, few, many, or a class for an expanded clone.

TRBJ1-1 . TRBV6-6 many TGTGCCAGCAGTTACTCGAAGGTTATGAACACTGAAGCTTTCTTT CASSYSKVMNTEAFF
TRBJ2-3 . TRBV10-3 few TGTGCCACAACTTACCGGGAAACAGATACGCAGTATTTT CATTYRETDTQYF
TRBJ1-1 . TRBV6-5 few TGTGCCAGCAGTTACCGGGGGGTCTCTGAAGCTTTCTTT CASSYRGVSEAFF
TRBJ2-1 . TRBV7-6 . . CASSFYICSATTSGGASEQFF
TRBJ1-2 . TRBV7-2 . TGTGCCAGCAGCTTCCCCGGGGGCCGGGGTGGCTACACCTTC CASSFPGGRGGYTF
TRBJ2-7 TRBD2 TRBV6-2/TRBV6-3 many TGTGCCAGCAAGGGACTAGCGGGCGACGAGCAGTACTTC CASKGLAGDEQYF
TRBJ1-5 . TRBV6-1 few TGTGCCAGCAGTGAAAAGGGTACTCAGCCCCAGCATTTT CASSEKGTQPQHF
TRBJ2-7 TRBD2 TRBV7-8 many TGTGCCAGCAGCTTCTCGGGACTAGCGGGGGCCTACGAGCAGTACTTC CASSFSGLAGAYEQYF
TRBJ2-3 . TRBV20-1 . TGCAGTGCTAGACTAGCCACAGATACGCAGTATTTT CSARLATDTQYF
TRBJ1-2 TRBD1 TRBV6-1 many TGTGCCAGCACCAGGACAGGGGAAAGATATGGCTACACCTTC CASTRTGERYGYTF
TRBJ1-2 TRBD1 TRBV20-1 many TGCAGTGCAACAGGGGGCTATGGCTACACCTTC CSATGGYGYTF
TRBJ1-5 . TRBV2 many TGTGCCAGCAGTGAGAACAATCAGCCCCAGCATTTT CASSENNQPQHF
TRBJ2-7 TRBD2 TRBV4-1 . TGCGCCAGCAGCCAAGATAGCGGGGACCCCTACGAGCAGTACTTC CASSQDSGDPYEQYF
TRBJ1-1 . TRBV7-2 many TGTGCCAGCAGCTTAGAGGCGGCCACTGAAGCTTTCTTT CASSLEAATEAFF
TRBJ2-1 . TRBV5-1 . TGCGCCAGCTTCGGGCCGAATGAGCAGTTCTTC CASFGPNEQFF
TRBJ2-5 TRBD1 TRBV5-1 . TGCGCCAGCAAGACAGGGCAGGGGAAAGAGACCCAGTACTTC CASKTGQGKETQYF
TRBJ2-2 . TRBV11-3 many TGTGCCAGCAGCCCCCTCGACGCCACCGGGGAGCTGTTTTTT CASSPLDATGELFF
TRBJ2-1 . TRBV6-1 many TGTGCCAGCACTCCCTCCGGCAGTGCCTCCTACAATGAGCAGTTCTTC CASTPSGSASYNEQFF
TRBJ1-2 . TRBV7-2 many TGTGCCAGCAGCGGGGGTTCCCTGAACTATGGCTACACCTTC CASSGGSLNYGYTF
TRBJ2-7 TRBD2 TRBV27 many TGTGCCAGCAGTCGGACTAGCGGGTGGTCCTACGAGCAGTACTTC CASSRTSGWSYEQYF
TRBJ2-2 . TRBV27 few TGTGCCAGCAGTTTAGTTTCGGGGTTGGAGCTGTTTTTT CASSLVSGLELFF
TRBJ2-7 . TRBV9 few TGTGCCAGCAGCGTAGGTAGTGGCTCCTACGAGCAGTACTTC CASSVGSGSYEQYF
TRBJ2-3 . TRBV10-3 many TGTGCCATCCAAGGCCACGGGGCGGGGAAAATCACAGATACGCAGTATTTT CAIQGHGAGKITDTQYF
TRBJ1-2 TRBD1 TRBV5-6 many TGTGCCAGCAGCCCGACCGGGACAGGGGGAGGTGAAGGCTACACCTTC CASSPTGTGGGEGYTF
TRBJ2-2 . TRBV4-1 few TGCGCCAGCAGCCAAGAGGCGGGGTTTTACACCGGGGAGCTGTTTTTT CASSQEAGFYTGELFF
TRBJ2-7 TRBD1 TRBV28 . TGTGCCAGCAGGGGGGACAGGGGTCACGACGAGCAGTACTTC CASRGDRGHDEQYF
TRBJ2-1 TRBD2 TRBV25-1 many TGTGCCAGCAGCGCGGGGGCCTACAATGAGCAGTTCTTC CASSAGAYNEQFF
TRBJ2-1 . TRBV11-2 many TGTGCCAGCAGCTTATCAGGGGCCAACTACAATGAGCAGTTCTTC CASSLSGANYNEQFF
TRBJ1-2 TRBD1 TRBV4-1 . TGCGCCAGCAGCCAACCCTTGGCAGGGGGCCCTAACTATGGCTACACCTTC CASSQPLAGGPNYGYTF
TRBJ2-1 . TRBV6-5 many TGTGCCAGCAGTTGGCGGGACTCGGGGAGGATCGATGAGCAGTTCTTC CASSWRDSGRIDEQFF
TRBJ2-7 . TRBV3-1 many TGTGCCAGCAGCCAAGGATTATTGTACGAGCAGTACTTC CASSQGLLYEQYF
TRBJ1-1 . TRBV3-1 many TGTGCCAGCAGCCGCCCTGGGACTGAAGCTTTCTTT CASSRPGTEAFF
TRBJ1-2 . TRBV24-1 few TGTGCCACCAGTGATCCCATGGGTTCGACAGACAACTATGGCTACACCTTC CATSDPMGSTDNYGYTF
TRBJ1-1 . TRBV11-2 many TGTGCCAGCAGCCCCGGTGGGGATTTCGCTGAAGCTTTCTTT CASSPGGDFAEAFF
TRBJ1-2 . TRBV25-1 . TGTGCCAGCAGCAGGGCAGCTAACTATGGCTACACCTTC CASSRAANYGYTF
TRBJ2-1 . TRBV6-2/TRBV6-3 . TGTGCCAGCAGTTACTCGATAGAGCCTGCCCACTACAATGAGCAGTTCTTC CASSYSIEPAHYNEQFF
TRBJ1-4 . TRBV30 few TGTGCCTGGAGTGACCGGGGATTCGGAAAACTGTTTTTT CAWSDRGFGKLFF
TRBJ2-7 TRBD2 TRBV12-3/TRBV12-4 many TGTGCCAGCCGTCATGCCGCGGGAGTTCAGCAGTACTTC CASRHAAGVQQYF
TRBJ1-4 . TRBV7-9 . TGTGCCAGCAGCTTACAGGAAGCTAATGAAAAACTGTTTTTT CASSLQEANEKLFF
TRBJ2-1 TRBD2 TRBV7-2 . TGTGCCAGCAGCTTTCCGGGACTAGCGGGGGGGCATGAGCAGTTCTTC CASSFPGLAGGHEQFF
TRBJ2-5 . TRBV7-2 many TGTGCCAGCAGCTTAAACGGCGGGGTCTTCCAAGAGACCCAGTACTTC CASSLNGGVFQETQYF
TRBJ1-2 . TRBV5-1 many TGCGCCAGCAGCTTGGGACATAACTATGGCTACACCTTC CASSLGHNYGYTF
TRBJ1-1 TRBD1 TRBV20-1 many TGCAGGGGCAGGCAGGGGGCTGTTATGAACACTGAAGCTTTCTTT CRGRQGAVMNTEAFF
TRBJ2-1 . TRBV19 . TGTGCCAGTAGTATAGATCAGATCAATGAGCAGTTCTTC CASSIDQINEQFF
TRBJ2-1 TRBD1 TRBV10-3 many TGTGCCATCAGTACAGGGGCCTACAATGAGCAGTTCTTC CAISTGAYNEQFF
TRBJ1-2 TRBD1 TRBV27 many TGTGCCAGCAGTCCCGGGACAGGGTCCTATGGCTACACCTTC CASSPGTGSYGYTF
TRBJ1-2 . TRBV6-1 few TGTGCCAGCAGTGAATATGGGGCCTATGGCTACACCTTC CASSEYGAYGYTF
TRBJ2-7 TRBD1 TRBV20-1 . TGCAGTGCTAGCGCCGGGACAGGGGGCAGCGAGCAGTACTTC CSASAGTGGSEQYF
TRBJ2-1 . TRBV5-1 many TGCGCCAGCAGCAATCCGGGACATCACAATGAGCAGTTCTTC CASSNPGHHNEQFF
TRBJ1-1 . TRBV29-1 few TGCAGCGCCACTGTATCCATGAACACTGAAGCTTTCTTT CSATVSMNTEAFF
TRBJ2-7 TRBD2 TRBV6-5 . TGTGCCAGCAGTTACTCGCGGGGGGGGGGCTACGAGCAGTACTTC CASSYSRGGGYEQYF